The sequence of this T cell receptor (beta chain) was determined in a study of shared clonotypes between healthy human individuals. Study context: CD4 naive and CD4 memory each took three plates per donor, while CD8 naive took two and CD8 memory one.

Losses at the gene ends were 3 bases for V and 5 bases for J; bases not matched to a gene: 7. Germline-derived CDR1 and CDR2 are SGDLS and YYNGEE. The CDR3 consists of 14 residues. The assay was immunoSEQ multiplex PCR, and TCRdb's table has in-frame clones only and misses some. Of roughly 2,000,000 clones in the sample, just over 90% were seen once. The naive CD8 population came from CD45RO-negative cells selected for CCR7, without terminally differentiated effector memory CD45RA+ cells. The sequence was collected from a man aged 18 to 30 in good health. Some clones in this sample may be carry-over from other donors' samples. V is TRBV9 and J is TRBJ1-2; TRBD1 matches at 7 bases. Material: naive CD8+ T cells from PBMCs. CDR3: CASSAPGQRYGYTF. As DNA, the CDR3 is TGTGCCAGCAGCGCTCCGGGACAGAGATATGGCTACACCTTC.